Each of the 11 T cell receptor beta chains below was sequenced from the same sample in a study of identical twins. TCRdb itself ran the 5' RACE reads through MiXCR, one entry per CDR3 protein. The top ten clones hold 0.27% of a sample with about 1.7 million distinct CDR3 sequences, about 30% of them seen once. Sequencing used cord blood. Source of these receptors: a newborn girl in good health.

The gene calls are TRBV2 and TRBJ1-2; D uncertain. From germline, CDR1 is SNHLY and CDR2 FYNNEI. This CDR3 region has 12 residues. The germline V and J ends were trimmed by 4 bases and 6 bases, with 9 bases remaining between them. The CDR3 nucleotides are TGTGCCAGCAGTGGGGGTGACCATGGCTACACCTTC. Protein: CASSGGDHGYTF.

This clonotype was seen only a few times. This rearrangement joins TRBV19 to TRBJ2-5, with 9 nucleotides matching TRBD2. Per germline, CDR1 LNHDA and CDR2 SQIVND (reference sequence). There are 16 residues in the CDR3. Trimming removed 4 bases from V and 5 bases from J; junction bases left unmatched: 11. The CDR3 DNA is TGTGCCAGTAGTACGATAACCGGGACTAGCAGCGAGACCCAGTACTTC. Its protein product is CASSTITGTSSETQYF.

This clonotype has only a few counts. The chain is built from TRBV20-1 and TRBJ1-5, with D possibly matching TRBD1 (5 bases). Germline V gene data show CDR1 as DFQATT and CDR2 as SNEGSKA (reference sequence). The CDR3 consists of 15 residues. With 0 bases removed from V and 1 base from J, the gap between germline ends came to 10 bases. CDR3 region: CSARDSGMSNQPQHF. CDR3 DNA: TGCAGTGCTAGAGATTCAGGGATGAGCAATCAGCCCCAGCATTTT.

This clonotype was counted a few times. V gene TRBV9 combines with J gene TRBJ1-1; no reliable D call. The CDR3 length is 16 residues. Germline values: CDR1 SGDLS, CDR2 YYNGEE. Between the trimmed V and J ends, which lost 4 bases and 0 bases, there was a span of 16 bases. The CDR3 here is CASSPLTANLNTEAFF. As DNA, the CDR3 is TGTGCCAGCAGCCCTCTGACGGCTAACCTGAACACTGAAGCTTTCTTT.

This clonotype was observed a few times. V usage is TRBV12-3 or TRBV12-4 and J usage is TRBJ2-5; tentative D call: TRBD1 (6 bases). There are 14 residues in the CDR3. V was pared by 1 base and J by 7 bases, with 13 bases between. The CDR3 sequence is CASSLGQVAGTQYF. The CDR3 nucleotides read TGTGCCAGCAGTTTAGGACAGGTTGCGGGGACCCAGTACTTC.

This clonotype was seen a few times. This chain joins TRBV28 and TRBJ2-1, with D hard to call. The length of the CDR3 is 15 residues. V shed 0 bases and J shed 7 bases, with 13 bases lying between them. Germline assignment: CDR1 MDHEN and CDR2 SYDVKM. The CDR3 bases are TGTGCCAGCAGTTTATGGGGAAACCAAGGAAATGAGCAGTTCTTC. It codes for CASSLWGNQGNEQFF.

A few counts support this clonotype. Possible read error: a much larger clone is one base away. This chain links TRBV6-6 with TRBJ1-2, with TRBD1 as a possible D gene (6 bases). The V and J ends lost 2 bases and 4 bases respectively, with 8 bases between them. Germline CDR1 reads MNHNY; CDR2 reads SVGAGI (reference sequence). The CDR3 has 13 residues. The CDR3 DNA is TGTGCCAGCAGTTACGACAGGATCTATGGCTACACCTTC. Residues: CASSYDRIYGYTF.

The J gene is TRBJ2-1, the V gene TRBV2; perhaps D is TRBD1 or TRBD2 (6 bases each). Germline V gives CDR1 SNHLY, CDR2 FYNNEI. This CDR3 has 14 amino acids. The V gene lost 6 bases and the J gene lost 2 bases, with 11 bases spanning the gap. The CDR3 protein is CASRGGAPYNEQFF. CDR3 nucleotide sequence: TGTGCCAGCAGGGGGGGCGCACCCTACAATGAGCAGTTCTTC.

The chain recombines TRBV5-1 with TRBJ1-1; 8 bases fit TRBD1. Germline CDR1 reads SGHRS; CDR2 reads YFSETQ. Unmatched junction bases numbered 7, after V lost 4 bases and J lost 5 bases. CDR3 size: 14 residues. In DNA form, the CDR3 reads TGCGCCAGCAGCACCCAGGGGGCGGGAACTGAAGCTTTCTTT. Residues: CASSTQGAGTEAFF.

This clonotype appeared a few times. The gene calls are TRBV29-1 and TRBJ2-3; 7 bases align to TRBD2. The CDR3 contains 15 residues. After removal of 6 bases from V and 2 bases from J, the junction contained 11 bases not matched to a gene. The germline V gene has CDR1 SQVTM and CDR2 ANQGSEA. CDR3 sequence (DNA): TGCAGCGTGGCGGGGCGGGGGATTAACACAGATACGCAGTATTTT. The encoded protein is CSVAGRGINTDTQYF.

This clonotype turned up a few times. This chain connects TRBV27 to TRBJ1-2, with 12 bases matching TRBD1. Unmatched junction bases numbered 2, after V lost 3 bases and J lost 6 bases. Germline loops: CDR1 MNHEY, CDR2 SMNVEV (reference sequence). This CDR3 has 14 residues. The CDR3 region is CASSLGQGAHGYTF. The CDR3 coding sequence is TGTGCCAGCAGTTTGGGACAGGGGGCGCATGGCTACACCTTC.